These T cell receptor beta chains were read from a single sample in a study of blood T cells in healthy people across ages. A single record per CDR3 protein comes from TCRdb applying MiXCR to the 5' RACE reads. The sample shows 850,000 or so distinct CDR3 sequences, around 26% of them seen only once. Input material: blood. The receptors stem from a woman older than 75 in good health. Both conserved end residues are part of each CDR3. The order of the fields is clone size, V gene, J gene, D gene, CDR3 protein, CDR3 DNA. D genes are given only for firm matches. The size field is filled for only some rows; it gives once, few, many or a size class.

size: many; V: TRBV5-5; J: TRBJ2-7; D: .; CDR3: CASSLPFPNYEQYF; DNA: TGTGCCAGCAGCTTGCCCTTTCCAAACTACGAGCAGTACTTC
size: many; V: TRBV6-6; J: TRBJ2-1; D: TRBD1; CDR3: CASSGPQGSSSYNEQFF; DNA: TGTGCCAGCAGTGGCCCACAGGGGTCGAGCTCCTACAATGAGCAGTTCTTC
size: .; V: TRBV30; J: TRBJ1-5; D: TRBD1; CDR3: CAWSRTGGESQPQHF; DNA: TGTGCCTGGAGCCGGACAGGGGGCGAGTCTCAGCCCCAGCATTTT
size: .; V: TRBV7-7; J: TRBJ2-5; D: TRBD1; CDR3: CASSLDGTVQETQYF; DNA: TGTGCCAGCAGCTTAGACGGGACAGTCCAAGAGACCCAGTACTTC
size: .; V: TRBV6-2/TRBV6-3; J: TRBJ1-5; D: .; CDR3: CASSRGGREQPQHF; DNA: TGTGCCAGCTCACGGGGGGGCAGGGAGCAGCCCCAGCATTTT
size: many; V: TRBV2; J: TRBJ1-1; D: .; CDR3: CASSEALRAEAFF; DNA: TGTGCCAGCAGTGAAGCGCTTAGGGCCGAAGCTTTCTTT
size: many; V: TRBV11-2; J: TRBJ2-5; D: TRBD2; CDR3: CASSTGTSGGQETQYF; DNA: TGTGCCAGCAGCACCGGGACTAGCGGGGGGCAAGAGACCCAGTACTTC
size: .; V: TRBV7-2; J: TRBJ2-3; D: .; CDR3: CASSLGSGSAQYF; DNA: TGTGCCAGCAGCTTAGGGTCCGGGTCCGCGCAGTATTTT
size: .; V: TRBV6-5; J: TRBJ1-1; D: TRBD1; CDR3: CASSSSTGQTEAFF; DNA: TGTGCCAGCAGTTCCTCGACAGGGCAAACTGAAGCTTTCTTT
size: .; V: TRBV6-2/TRBV6-3; J: TRBJ1-4; D: .; CDR3: CASSPDRKGATNEKLFF; DNA: TGTGCCAGCAGCCCGGACAGAAAAGGGGCAACTAATGAAAAACTGTTTTTT
size: .; V: TRBV29-1; J: TRBJ1-4; D: .; CDR3: CSVRQATATNEKLFF; DNA: TGCAGCGTTAGACAGGCCACCGCAACTAATGAAAAACTGTTTTTT
size: few; V: TRBV12-3/TRBV12-4; J: TRBJ1-2; D: TRBD1; CDR3: CASRFRGPGGYTF; DNA: TGTGCCAGCAGGTTCAGGGGGCCCGGTGGCTACACCTTC
size: .; V: TRBV27; J: TRBJ2-7; D: .; CDR3: CASSFGGPRSWYEQYF; DNA: TGTGCCAGCAGTTTTGGTGGGCCTCGTTCATGGTACGAGCAGTACTTC
size: many; V: TRBV14; J: TRBJ2-5; D: TRBD1; CDR3: CASSSGQGGRETQYF; DNA: TGTGCCAGCAGCTCGGGACAGGGCGGTCGAGAGACCCAGTACTTC
size: few; V: TRBV28; J: TRBJ1-4; D: .; CDR3: CASSLWTGREKLFF; DNA: TGTGCCAGCAGTTTATGGACGGGGCGGGAAAAACTGTTTTTT
size: once; V: TRBV30; J: TRBJ1-4; D: TRBD1; CDR3: CAWKGQGNEKLFF; DNA: TGTGCCTGGAAGGGACAGGGGAATGAAAAACTGTTTTTT
size: many; V: TRBV25-1; J: TRBJ2-7; D: .; CDR3: CASSEVGIPYEQYF; DNA: TGTGCCAGCAGTGAAGTGGGGATCCCCTACGAGCAGTACTTC
size: many; V: TRBV5-6; J: TRBJ1-2; D: .; CDR3: CASSSSPYGYTF; DNA: TGTGCCAGCAGCTCCTCGCCTTATGGCTACACCTTC
size: once; V: TRBV30; J: TRBJ1-1; D: .; CDR3: CAWSASGYTEAFF; DNA: TGTGCCTGGAGTGCTAGTGGCTACACTGAAGCTTTCTTT
size: many; V: TRBV28; J: TRBJ2-4; D: .; CDR3: CASSLFENIQYF; DNA: TGTGCCAGCAGTTTATTTGAAAACATTCAGTACTTC
size: many; V: TRBV4-3; J: TRBJ1-2; D: .; CDR3: CASSQDAAFYGYTF; DNA: TGCGCCAGCAGCCAAGATGCAGCATTCTATGGCTACACCTTC
size: .; V: TRBV12-5; J: TRBJ2-7; D: .; CDR3: CASEGGGKQYF; DNA: TGTGCTAGTGAAGGGGGGGGGAAGCAGTACTTC
size: .; V: TRBV20-1; J: TRBJ1-1; D: .; CDR3: CSARVESGWNTEAFF; DNA: TGCAGTGCTAGAGTTGAGTCAGGTTGGAACACTGAAGCTTTCTTT
size: .; V: TRBV7-2; J: TRBJ2-7; D: .; CDR3: CASSLDQGGGLLYEQYF; DNA: TGTGCCAGCAGCTTAGATCAGGGCGGGGGCCTTCTTTACGAGCAGTACTTC
size: .; V: TRBV24-1; J: TRBJ2-3; D: .; CDR3: CATSDTRTGDTQYF; DNA: TGTGCCACCAGTGACACCCGAACAGGGGATACGCAGTATTTT
size: few; V: TRBV20-1; J: TRBJ2-7; D: TRBD2; CDR3: CSATSSGSYNEQYF; DNA: TGCAGTGCTACCTCTAGCGGCTCCTACAATGAGCAGTACTTC
size: many; V: TRBV7-2; J: TRBJ2-3; D: .; CDR3: CASSLGRAIYSDTQYF; DNA: TGTGCCAGCAGCTTAGGCCGGGCTATTTATTCAGATACGCAGTATTTT
size: many; V: TRBV25-1; J: TRBJ2-1; D: .; CDR3: CASSEPIYNEQFF; DNA: TGTGCCAGCAGTGAACCCATATACAATGAGCAGTTCTTC
size: .; V: TRBV7-2; J: TRBJ2-3; D: .; CDR3: CASSPGSGSTDTQYF; DNA: TGTGCCAGCAGCCCGGGGAGCGGTAGCACAGATACGCAGTATTTT
size: .; V: TRBV7-2; J: TRBJ2-7; D: TRBD2; CDR3: CASSRSGGETKYF; DNA: TGTGCCAGCAGCCGTAGCGGGGGGGAGACCAAGTACTTC